This T cell receptor (beta chain) was found in a study of T cells in narcolepsy. Study overall: Healthy controls were enrolled alongside patients with narcolepsy type 1 or type 2.

Concerning this clone: What it binds is unknown.

Sequenced by immunoSEQ multiplex PCR; TCRdb stores in-frame clones only, minus some. The table shows tens of thousands of clones, with around 83% occurring only once. There are 14 residues in the CDR3. J lost 0 bases, V lost 7 bases, and 5 bases had no gene match. Germline lookup yields CDR1 MNHNS and CDR2 SASEGT. Overall study findings and caveats: Comparing one patient's CSF and blood CD4+ clonotypes highlighted HCRT- and TRIB2-specific autoreactive clonotypes. Reportedly, autoreactive clonotypes were serially detected in patients' blood but not controls'.

This rearrangement joins TRBV6-1 to TRBJ2-7; 8 bases are a match to TRBD2. This TCR was recovered from a human donor with narcolepsy. The sample was CD45RA- memory CD4+ T cells from PBMCs. The CDR3 reads CASNQAGGSYEQYF. The CDR3 nucleotides are TGTGCCAGCAACCAGGCGGGAGGCTCCTACGAGCAGTACTTC.